A selection of T cell receptor beta chains follows, all from one sample in a study of T cells in Graves' hyperthyroidism and ophthalmopathy. TCRdb recomputed calls from the multiplex PCR reads with MiXCR, one row per CDR3 protein. This repertoire shows more than 300,000 distinct CDR3 sequences, approximately 14% found once; its top ten account for about 20%. Material for sequencing was blood. All receptors come from a woman in her thirties with Graves' ophthalmopathy. Each CDR3 is given with its conserved first and last residue. Fields, in order: D gene, J gene, V gene, clone size, CDR3 protein, CDR3 DNA. A D gene is named only where the DNA matches it firmly. Part of the rows lack a size; the others show once, few, many or a class for expanded clones.

D: NA; J: TRBJ1-2; V: TRBV7-9; size: few; CDR3: CASSLLGGNGYTF; DNA: TGTGCCAGCAGCTTATTAGGGGGAAATGGCTACACCTTC
D: NA; J: TRBJ1-1; V: TRBV7-2; size: NA; CDR3: CASSLFGGGALNTEAFF; DNA: TGTGCCAGCAGCTTATTTGGGGGGGGGGCCCTCAACACTGAAGCTTTCTTT
D: TRBD1; J: TRBJ1-6; V: TRBV12-3/TRBV12-4; size: few; CDR3: CASSLYRGGSPLHF; DNA: TGTGCCAGCAGTTTATACAGGGGAGGTTCACCCCTCCACTTT
D: TRBD1; J: TRBJ2-5; V: TRBV7-2; size: many; CDR3: CASSFQGAGETQYF; DNA: TGTGCCAGCAGCTTTCAGGGGGCAGGGGAGACCCAGTACTTC
D: NA; J: TRBJ2-1; V: TRBV18; size: many; CDR3: CASSPPGSEQFF; DNA: TGTGCCAGCTCACCGCCGGGGAGTGAGCAGTTCTTC
D: TRBD2; J: TRBJ2-5; V: TRBV18; size: many; CDR3: CASSFRGGQETQYF; DNA: TGTGCCAGCTCATTCCGCGGGGGGCAAGAGACCCAGTACTTC
D: TRBD1; J: TRBJ2-2; V: TRBV6-1; size: few; CDR3: CASSSYDPVQGVVTTGELFF; DNA: TGTGCCAGCAGTTCCTACGATCCGGTTCAGGGGGTTGTTACCACCGGGGAGCTGTTTTTT
D: NA; J: TRBJ2-1; V: TRBV3-1; size: many; CDR3: CASSPDFGEQFF; DNA: TGTGCCAGCAGCCCCGACTTTGGTGAGCAGTTCTTC
D: NA; J: TRBJ2-6; V: TRBV18; size: many; CDR3: CASSPDRTIGANVLTF; DNA: TGTGCCAGCTCACCTGACAGGACGATCGGGGCCAACGTCCTGACTTTC
D: NA; J: TRBJ2-2; V: TRBV7-9; size: many; CDR3: CASSPLAQGVDTGELFF; DNA: TGTGCCAGCAGCCCTCTAGCCCAAGGCGTTGACACCGGGGAGCTGTTTTTT
D: NA; J: TRBJ2-3; V: TRBV28; size: NA; CDR3: CASSHEMDYSRPRSGQYF; DNA: TGTGCCAGCAGCCACGAAATGGACTACTCGAGACCCCGATCGGGGCAGTATTTT
D: NA; J: TRBJ1-2; V: TRBV29-1; size: many; CDR3: CSAYLDGYTF; DNA: TGCAGCGCTTACCTTGATGGCTACACCTTC
D: NA; J: TRBJ1-2; V: TRBV3-1; size: many; CDR3: CASSETGTYGYTF; DNA: TGTGCCAGCAGCGAGACAGGAACCTATGGCTACACCTTC
D: NA; J: TRBJ2-7; V: TRBV5-1; size: many; CDR3: CASRDGGYEQYF; DNA: TGCGCCAGCAGGGACGGAGGATACGAGCAGTACTTC
D: NA; J: TRBJ1-2; V: TRBV6-2/TRBV6-3; size: many; CDR3: CASSSLDGYGANYGYTF; DNA: TGTGCCAGCAGCTCGTTGGATGGTTACGGGGCTAACTATGGCTACACCTTC
D: NA; J: TRBJ1-2; V: TRBV3-1; size: many; CDR3: CASSPPEGRNYGYTF; DNA: TGTGCCAGCAGTCCCCCGGAAGGCAGAAACTATGGCTACACCTTC
D: NA; J: TRBJ2-1; V: TRBV12-3/TRBV12-4; size: many; CDR3: CASSSVGQGTYNEQFF; DNA: TGTGCCAGCAGTTCCGTCGGGCAGGGAACCTACAATGAGCAGTTCTTC
D: TRBD2; J: TRBJ2-7; V: TRBV6-5; size: many; CDR3: CASSSRGGADEQYF; DNA: TGTGCCAGCAGTTCTCGCGGGGGGGCCGACGAGCAGTACTTC
D: NA; J: TRBJ2-7; V: TRBV7-2; size: many; CDR3: CASSAPGSLPVQYF; DNA: TGTGCCAGCAGCGCCCCCGGTTCGCTTCCGGTGCAGTACTTC
D: NA; J: TRBJ2-2; V: TRBV9; size: NA; CDR3: CASSAQSGSGELFF; DNA: TGTGCCAGCAGCGCCCAAAGCGGAAGCGGGGAGCTGTTTTTT
D: NA; J: TRBJ1-1; V: TRBV7-6; size: many; CDR3: CASSLDVNTEAFF; DNA: TGTGCCAGCAGCTTAGATGTGAACACTGAAGCTTTCTTT
D: NA; J: TRBJ2-4; V: TRBV2; size: many; CDR3: CASNRMGKNIQYF; DNA: TGTGCCAGCAATCGGATGGGGAAAAACATTCAGTACTTC
D: NA; J: TRBJ2-2; V: TRBV20-1; size: few; CDR3: CSARVPNTGELFF; DNA: TGCAGTGCTAGAGTTCCGAACACCGGGGAGCTGTTTTTT
D: NA; J: TRBJ2-1; V: TRBV19; size: NA; CDR3: CASSTVTGAAEQFF; DNA: TGTGCCAGTTCTACGGTGACAGGCGCCGCAGAGCAGTTCTTC
D: NA; J: TRBJ1-1; V: TRBV12-3/TRBV12-4; size: many; CDR3: CASSIRPHVLVGSPPGTVNTEAFF; DNA: TGTGCCAGCAGCATCCGCCCTCACGTCTTGGTCGGGAGCCCCCCCGGCACGGTGAACACTGAAGCTTTCTTT
D: TRBD2; J: TRBJ2-1; V: TRBV5-4; size: NA; CDR3: CASSFRGGNEQFF; DNA: TGTGCCAGCAGCTTTCGGGGGGGCAATGAGCAGTTCTTC
D: NA; J: TRBJ1-4; V: TRBV3-1; size: many; CDR3: CASSQKRDEKLFF; DNA: TGTGCCAGCAGCCAGAAACGGGATGAAAAACTGTTTTTT
D: NA; J: TRBJ2-1; V: TRBV6-1; size: few; CDR3: CASSLSPRVEQFF; DNA: TGTGCCAGCAGTTTAAGTCCCCGGGTTGAGCAGTTCTTC
D: NA; J: TRBJ1-1; V: TRBV7-2; size: many; CDR3: CASSRGWDNTEAFF; DNA: TGTGCCAGCAGCAGGGGGTGGGATAACACTGAAGCTTTCTTT
D: TRBD1; J: TRBJ2-7; V: TRBV6-1; size: NA; CDR3: CASGAGTGLYEQYF; DNA: TGTGCCAGCGGGGCCGGGACAGGGCTCTACGAGCAGTACTTC
D: TRBD1; J: TRBJ2-3; V: TRBV6-1; size: NA; CDR3: CASRLGQGRGDTQYF; DNA: TGTGCCAGCAGACTCGGACAGGGTCGGGGGGATACGCAGTATTTT
D: TRBD2; J: TRBJ2-6; V: TRBV11-3; size: many; CDR3: CASSSGGSGANVLTF; DNA: TGTGCCAGCAGTTCGGGGGGCTCTGGGGCCAACGTCCTGACTTTC
D: TRBD2; J: TRBJ2-4; V: TRBV6-2/TRBV6-3; size: few; CDR3: CASTKMGAGGRDIQYF; DNA: TGTGCCAGCACCAAAATGGGAGCGGGGGGGCGTGACATTCAGTACTTC
D: TRBD1; J: TRBJ2-1; V: TRBV15; size: few; CDR3: CATSRQAGTGGFNEQFF; DNA: TGTGCCACCAGCAGACAGGCCGGGACAGGGGGATTCAATGAGCAGTTCTTC
D: NA; J: TRBJ2-1; V: TRBV28; size: many; CDR3: CASSFSTRFNEQFF; DNA: TGTGCCAGCAGTTTCTCAACTAGATTCAATGAGCAGTTCTTC
D: NA; J: TRBJ1-2; V: TRBV6-1; size: few; CDR3: CASSEAEAASNYGYTF; DNA: TGTGCCAGCAGTGAAGCGGAGGCAGCCTCTAACTATGGCTACACCTTC
D: NA; J: TRBJ2-3; V: TRBV20-1; size: NA; CDR3: CSAQRGGTTDTQYF; DNA: TGCAGTGCCCAGAGAGGGGGGACCACAGATACGCAGTATTTT
D: NA; J: TRBJ2-3; V: TRBV7-6; size: many; CDR3: CASSLGPLGLADTQYF; DNA: TGTGCCAGCAGCTTAGGTCCCCTAGGGTTGGCAGATACGCAGTATTTT
D: TRBD2; J: TRBJ2-3; V: TRBV28; size: NA; CDR3: CASSLFGLGVATSGGDTQYF; DNA: TGTGCCAGCAGTTTATTTGGTTTGGGGGTGGCGACTAGCGGTGGAGATACGCAGTATTTT
D: NA; J: TRBJ1-2; V: TRBV28; size: many; CDR3: CASSFSVLSNYGYTF; DNA: TGTGCCAGCAGTTTTAGTGTGCTTTCTAACTATGGCTACACCTTC
D: TRBD1; J: TRBJ2-7; V: TRBV20-1; size: few; CDR3: CSAREETGKPYEQYF; DNA: TGCAGTGCTAGAGAAGAGACAGGGAAACCCTACGAGCAGTACTTC
D: NA; J: TRBJ1-2; V: TRBV2; size: many; CDR3: CASRDAYGYTF; DNA: TGTGCCAGCAGGGACGCATATGGCTACACCTTC
D: TRBD2; J: TRBJ2-7; V: TRBV7-8; size: many; CDR3: CASSPLNSGGFYEQYF; DNA: TGTGCCAGCAGCCCCCTCAATAGCGGGGGCTTCTACGAGCAGTACTTC
D: NA; J: TRBJ1-1; V: TRBV28; size: many; CDR3: CASSFRLGTTEAFF; DNA: TGTGCCAGCAGTTTCCGCCTCGGAACCACTGAAGCTTTCTTT
D: TRBD2; J: TRBJ2-7; V: TRBV2; size: many; CDR3: CASTISGGNSYEQYF; DNA: TGTGCCAGCACCATCAGCGGGGGGAACTCCTACGAGCAGTACTTC
D: TRBD1; J: TRBJ1-6; V: TRBV6-1; size: many; CDR3: CASSEQGARNSPLHF; DNA: TGTGCCAGCAGTGAACAGGGGGCGAGGAATTCACCCCTCCACTTT
D: TRBD2; J: TRBJ2-1; V: TRBV6-4; size: NA; CDR3: CASSARGGHNEQFF; DNA: TGTGCCAGCAGTGCGCGGGGGGGCCACAATGAGCAGTTCTTC
D: TRBD1; J: TRBJ1-1; V: TRBV7-9; size: many; CDR3: CASSLRPDRDGVSTEAFF; DNA: TGTGCCAGCAGCCTCCGCCCGGACAGGGACGGAGTGAGCACTGAAGCTTTCTTT
D: TRBD2; J: TRBJ2-7; V: TRBV12-3/TRBV12-4; size: many; CDR3: CASTLLGTSGGNSYEQYF; DNA: TGTGCCAGCACCCTCCTCGGGACTAGCGGGGGGAACTCCTACGAGCAGTACTTC
D: NA; J: TRBJ1-5; V: TRBV5-8; size: many; CDR3: CASSLRGEAGQPQHF; DNA: TGTGCCAGCAGCTTGAGAGGGGAGGCAGGACAGCCCCAGCATTTT